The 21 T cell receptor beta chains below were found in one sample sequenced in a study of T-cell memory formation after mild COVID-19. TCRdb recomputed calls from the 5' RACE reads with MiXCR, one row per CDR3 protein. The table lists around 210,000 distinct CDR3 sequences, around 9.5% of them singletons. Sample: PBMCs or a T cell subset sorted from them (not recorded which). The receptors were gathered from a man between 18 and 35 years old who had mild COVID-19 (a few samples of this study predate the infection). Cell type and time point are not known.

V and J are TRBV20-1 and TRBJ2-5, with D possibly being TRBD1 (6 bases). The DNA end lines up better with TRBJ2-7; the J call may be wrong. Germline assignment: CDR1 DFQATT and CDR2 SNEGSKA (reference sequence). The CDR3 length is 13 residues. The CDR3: CSAQTGPSYEQYF. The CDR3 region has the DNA TGCAGTGCCCAGACAGGTCCGTCCTACGAGCAGTACTTC.

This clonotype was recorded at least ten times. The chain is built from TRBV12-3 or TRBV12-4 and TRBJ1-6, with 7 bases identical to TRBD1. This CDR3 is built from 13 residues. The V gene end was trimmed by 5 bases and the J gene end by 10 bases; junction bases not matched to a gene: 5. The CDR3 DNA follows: TGTGCCAGCAGTCGACAGGGCGGGTCACCCCTCCACTTT. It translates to CASSRQGGSPLHF.

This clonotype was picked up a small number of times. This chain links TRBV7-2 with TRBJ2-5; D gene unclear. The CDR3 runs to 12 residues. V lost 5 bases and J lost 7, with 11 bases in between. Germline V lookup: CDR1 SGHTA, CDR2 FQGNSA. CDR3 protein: CASSPHLGTQYF. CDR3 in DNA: TGTGCCAGCAGCCCCCACCTGGGGACCCAGTACTTC.

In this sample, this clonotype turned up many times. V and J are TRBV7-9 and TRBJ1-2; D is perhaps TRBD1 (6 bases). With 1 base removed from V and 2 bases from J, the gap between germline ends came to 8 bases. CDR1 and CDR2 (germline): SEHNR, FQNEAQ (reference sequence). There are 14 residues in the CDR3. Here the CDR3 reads CASSLGTANYGYTF. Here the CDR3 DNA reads TGTGCCAGCAGCTTAGGGACAGCCAACTATGGCTACACCTTC.

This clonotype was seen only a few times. The CDR3 protein is CASSLLLATDTQYF. The CDR3 DNA sequence: TGTGCCAGCAGCTTACTGCTAGCGACAGATACGCAGTATTTT. The gene calls are TRBV11-2 and TRBJ2-3; D may be TRBD2 (6 bases). The germline gives CDR1 SGHAT, CDR2 FQNNGV. The V end was cut by 2 bases, the J end by 3 bases, with 9 bases between. The CDR3 extends over 14 amino acids.

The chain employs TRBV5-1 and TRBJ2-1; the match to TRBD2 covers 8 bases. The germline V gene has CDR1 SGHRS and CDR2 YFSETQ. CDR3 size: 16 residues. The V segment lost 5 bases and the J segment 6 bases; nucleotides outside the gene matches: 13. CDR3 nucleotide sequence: TGCGCCAGCAGACCCCAAGCTAGCGGGTATGTCAATGAGCAGTTCTTC. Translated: CASRPQASGYVNEQFF.

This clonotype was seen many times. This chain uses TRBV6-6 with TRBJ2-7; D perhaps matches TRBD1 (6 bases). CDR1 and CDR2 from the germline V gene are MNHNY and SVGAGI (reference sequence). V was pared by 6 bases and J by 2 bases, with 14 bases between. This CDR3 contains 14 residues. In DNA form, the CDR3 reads TGTGCCAGCAGAGCTAGGACAGCGACCTACGAGCAGTACTTC. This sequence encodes CASRARTATYEQYF.

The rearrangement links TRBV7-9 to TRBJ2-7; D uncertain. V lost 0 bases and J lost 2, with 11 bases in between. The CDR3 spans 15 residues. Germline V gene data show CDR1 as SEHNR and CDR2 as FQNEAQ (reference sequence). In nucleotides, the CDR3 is TGTGCCAGCAGCTTAGCGCTACAGACCGCCTACGAGCAGTACTTC. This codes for CASSLALQTAYEQYF.

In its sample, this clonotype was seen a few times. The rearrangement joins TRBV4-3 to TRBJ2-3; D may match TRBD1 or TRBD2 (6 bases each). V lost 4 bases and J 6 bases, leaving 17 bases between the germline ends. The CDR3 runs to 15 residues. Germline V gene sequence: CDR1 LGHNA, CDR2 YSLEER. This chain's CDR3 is CASSPEGELPDTQYF. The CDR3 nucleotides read TGCGCCAGCAGCCCGGAGGGGGAACTTCCGGATACGCAGTATTTT.

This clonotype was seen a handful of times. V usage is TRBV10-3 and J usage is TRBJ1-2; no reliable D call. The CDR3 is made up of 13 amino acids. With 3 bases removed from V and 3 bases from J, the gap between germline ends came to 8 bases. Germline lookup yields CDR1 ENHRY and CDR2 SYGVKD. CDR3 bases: TGTGCCATCAGTGAAGGGCAGGACTATGGCTACACCTTC. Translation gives CAISEGQDYGYTF.

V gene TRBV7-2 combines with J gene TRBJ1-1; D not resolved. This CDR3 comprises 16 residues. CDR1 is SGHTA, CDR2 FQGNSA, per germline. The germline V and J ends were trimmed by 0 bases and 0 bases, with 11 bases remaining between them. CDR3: CASSLAAFGVNTEAFF. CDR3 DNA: TGTGCCAGCAGCTTAGCCGCGTTTGGTGTGAACACTGAAGCTTTCTTT.

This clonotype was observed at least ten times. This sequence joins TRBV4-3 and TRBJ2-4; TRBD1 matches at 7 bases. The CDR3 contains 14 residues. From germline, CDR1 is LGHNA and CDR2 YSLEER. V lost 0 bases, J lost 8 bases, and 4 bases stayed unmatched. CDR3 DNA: TGCGCCAGCAGCCAAGAAACAGGGGCCCACATTCAGTACTTC. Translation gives CASSQETGAHIQYF.

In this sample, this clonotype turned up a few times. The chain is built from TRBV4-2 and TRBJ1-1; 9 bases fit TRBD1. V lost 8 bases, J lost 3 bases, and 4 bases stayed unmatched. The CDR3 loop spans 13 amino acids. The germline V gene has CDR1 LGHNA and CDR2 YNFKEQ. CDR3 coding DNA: TGTGCCAGCTGGGGACAGGGCGACACTGAAGCTTTCTTT. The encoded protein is CASWGQGDTEAFF.

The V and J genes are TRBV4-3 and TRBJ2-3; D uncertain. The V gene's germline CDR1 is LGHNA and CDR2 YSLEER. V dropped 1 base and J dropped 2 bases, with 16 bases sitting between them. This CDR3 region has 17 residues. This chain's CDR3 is CASSQGSKGKYTDTQYF. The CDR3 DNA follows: TGCGCCAGCAGCCAAGGGTCCAAAGGGAAGTACACAGATACGCAGTATTTT.

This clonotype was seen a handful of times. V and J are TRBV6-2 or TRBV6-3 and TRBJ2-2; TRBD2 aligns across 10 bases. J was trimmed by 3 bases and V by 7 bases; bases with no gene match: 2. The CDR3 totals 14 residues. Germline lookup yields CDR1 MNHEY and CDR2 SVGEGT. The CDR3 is CASTLAGDTGELFF. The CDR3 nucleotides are TGTGCCAGCACCCTAGCGGGGGACACCGGGGAGCTGTTTTTT.

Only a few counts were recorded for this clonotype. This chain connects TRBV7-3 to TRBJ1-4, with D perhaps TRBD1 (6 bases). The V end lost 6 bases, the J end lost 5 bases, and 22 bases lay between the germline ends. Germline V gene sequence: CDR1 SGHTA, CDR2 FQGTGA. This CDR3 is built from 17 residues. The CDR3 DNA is TGTGCCAGCAGAAGGGGGGGCACCGGGACAAGGAATGAAAAACTGTTTTTT. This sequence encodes CASRRGGTGTRNEKLFF.

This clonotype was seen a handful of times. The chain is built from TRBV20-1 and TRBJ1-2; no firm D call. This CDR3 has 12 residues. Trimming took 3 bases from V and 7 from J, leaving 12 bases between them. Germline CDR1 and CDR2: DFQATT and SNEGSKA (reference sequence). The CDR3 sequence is CSASPGMSGYTF. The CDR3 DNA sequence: TGCAGTGCTAGTCCGGGGATGAGTGGCTACACCTTC.

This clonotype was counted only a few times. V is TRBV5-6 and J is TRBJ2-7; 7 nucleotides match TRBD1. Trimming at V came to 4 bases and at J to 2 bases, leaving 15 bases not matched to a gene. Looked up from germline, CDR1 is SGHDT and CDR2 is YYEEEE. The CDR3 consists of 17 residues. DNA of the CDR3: TGTGCCAGCAGCGAGACCGGGACAGCGAAATGGGCCTACGAGCAGTACGTC. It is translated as CASSETGTAKWAYEQYV.

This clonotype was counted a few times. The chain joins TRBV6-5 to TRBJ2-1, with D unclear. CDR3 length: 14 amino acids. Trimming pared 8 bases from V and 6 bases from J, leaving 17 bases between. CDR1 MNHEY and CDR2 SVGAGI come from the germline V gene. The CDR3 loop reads CASEDTNPPNEQFF. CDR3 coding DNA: TGTGCCAGCGAAGATACCAATCCCCCCAATGAGCAGTTCTTC.

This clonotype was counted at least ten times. In DNA form, the CDR3 reads TGTGCCAGCAGTACAGGACAGGGAGTAGAGACCCAGTACTTC. This encodes CASSTGQGVETQYF. This rearrangement joins TRBV12-3 or TRBV12-4 to TRBJ2-5, with TRBD1 matching 8 bases. This CDR3 has 14 amino acids. J was trimmed by 4 bases and V by 5 bases; bases with no gene match: 6.

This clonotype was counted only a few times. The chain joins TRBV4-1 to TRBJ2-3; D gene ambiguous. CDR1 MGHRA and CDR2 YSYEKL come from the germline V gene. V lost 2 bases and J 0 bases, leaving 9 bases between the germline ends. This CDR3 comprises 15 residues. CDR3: CASSQHGPSTDTQYF. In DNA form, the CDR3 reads TGCGCCAGCAGCCAACATGGACCTAGCACAGATACGCAGTATTTT.